Listed below are T cell receptor beta chains from one sample, sequenced in a study of CD8+ T cells in alopecia areata. Produced via immunoSEQ multiplex PCR; TCRdb's table is partial and in-frame only. The sample has about 140,000 clones; less than 70% are singletons. The material sequenced was CD8+ T cells sorted from blood, taken at week 4, from a patient treated with tofacitinib. Receptors originate from a human donor with alopecia areata. Each CDR3 is given with its conserved first and last residue. Each record gives: J gene, CDR3 length, clone size, V gene, D gene, CDR3 protein, CDR3 DNA. The D gene is left open where the match is weak. The size of a clone is reported for some rows only, either as once, few or many, or as a class for expanded clones.

J gene: TRBJ2-7
CDR3 length: 15
clone size: -
V gene: TRBV13
D gene: TRBD1
CDR3 protein: CASSLEDTGGYEQYF
CDR3 DNA: TGTGCCAGCAGCTTAGAAGATACAGGGGGTTACGAGCAGTACTTC

J gene: TRBJ2-1
CDR3 length: 17
clone size: -
V gene: TRBV7-8
D gene: TRBD2
CDR3 protein: CASSLARFRSGGNEQFF
CDR3 DNA: TGTGCCAGCAGCTTAGCGCGCTTCCGGAGCGGGGGCAATGAGCAGTTCTTC

J gene: TRBJ2-2
CDR3 length: 14
clone size: -
V gene: TRBV25-1
D gene: -
CDR3 protein: CASRSAENTGELFF
CDR3 DNA: TGTGCCAGCAGGAGTGCAGAGAACACCGGGGAGCTGTTTTTT

J gene: TRBJ2-1
CDR3 length: 14
clone size: once
V gene: TRBV29-1
D gene: TRBD1
CDR3 protein: CSVDDRGTYNEQFF
CDR3 DNA: TGCAGCGTCGACGACAGGGGGACCTACAATGAGCAGTTCTTC

J gene: TRBJ2-5
CDR3 length: 16
clone size: -
V gene: TRBV7-9
D gene: -
CDR3 protein: CASSLRSNRLEETQYF
CDR3 DNA: TGTGCCAGCAGCTTACGCAGTAACCGATTAGAAGAGACCCAGTACTTC

J gene: TRBJ2-7
CDR3 length: 15
clone size: -
V gene: TRBV9
D gene: -
CDR3 protein: CASSVEPTPAYEQYF
CDR3 DNA: TGTGCCAGCAGCGTAGAACCCACTCCGGCCTACGAGCAGTACTTC

J gene: TRBJ2-7
CDR3 length: 13
clone size: few
V gene: TRBV29-1
D gene: TRBD1
CDR3 protein: CSVLTGGSYEQYF
CDR3 DNA: TGCAGCGTTCTAACAGGGGGTTCCTACGAGCAGTACTTC

J gene: TRBJ2-7
CDR3 length: 11
clone size: -
V gene: TRBV5-4
D gene: -
CDR3 protein: CASGPSYEQYF
CDR3 DNA: TGTGCCAGCGGCCCCTCCTACGAGCAGTACTTC

J gene: TRBJ1-1
CDR3 length: 13
clone size: -
V gene: TRBV29-1
D gene: -
CDR3 protein: CSALGPFNTEAFF
CDR3 DNA: TGCAGCGCCCTGGGACCATTTAACACTGAAGCTTTCTTT

J gene: TRBJ2-3
CDR3 length: 10
clone size: few
V gene: TRBV29-1
D gene: -
CDR3 protein: CSVEVDTQYF
CDR3 DNA: TGCAGCGTTGAAGTTGATACGCAGTATTTT

J gene: TRBJ1-1
CDR3 length: 13
clone size: -
V gene: TRBV19
D gene: -
CDR3 protein: CASTGNMNTEAFF
CDR3 DNA: TGTGCCAGTACAGGGAACATGAACACTGAAGCTTTCTTT

J gene: TRBJ2-3
CDR3 length: 15
clone size: few
V gene: TRBV11-2
D gene: -
CDR3 protein: CASSLSGGTSDTQYF
CDR3 DNA: TGTGCCAGCAGCTTAAGTGGGGGGACCTCAGATACGCAGTATTTT

J gene: TRBJ2-3
CDR3 length: 15
clone size: -
V gene: TRBV13
D gene: TRBD2
CDR3 protein: CASSSGGLYTDTQYF
CDR3 DNA: TGTGCCAGCAGCTCGGGGGGGCTCTACACAGATACGCAGTATTTT

J gene: TRBJ2-1
CDR3 length: 16
clone size: few
V gene: TRBV4-2
D gene: TRBD2
CDR3 protein: CASSQRVAGGGDEQFF
CDR3 DNA: TGTGCCAGCAGCCAAAGGGTAGCGGGGGGCGGGGATGAGCAGTTCTTC

J gene: TRBJ2-7
CDR3 length: 14
clone size: -
V gene: TRBV5-1
D gene: -
CDR3 protein: CASSLGGESYEQYF
CDR3 DNA: TGCGCCAGCAGCTTGGGAGGGGAGTCCTACGAGCAGTACTTC

J gene: TRBJ2-7
CDR3 length: 16
clone size: few
V gene: TRBV11-2
D gene: TRBD1
CDR3 protein: CASSPGPGTGDYEQYF
CDR3 DNA: TGTGCCAGCAGCCCGGGACCCGGGACAGGGGACTACGAGCAGTACTTC

J gene: TRBJ2-5
CDR3 length: 16
clone size: few
V gene: TRBV6-5
D gene: TRBD2
CDR3 protein: CASSYGLAGLQETQYF
CDR3 DNA: TGTGCCAGCAGTTACGGACTAGCGGGACTCCAAGAGACCCAGTACTTC

J gene: TRBJ2-2
CDR3 length: 14
clone size: -
V gene: TRBV6-5
D gene: -
CDR3 protein: CASSPTVNTGELFF
CDR3 DNA: TGTGCCAGCAGTCCGACCGTTAACACCGGGGAGCTGTTTTTT

J gene: TRBJ1-5
CDR3 length: 14
clone size: -
V gene: TRBV27
D gene: -
CDR3 protein: CASSSRGPNQPQHF
CDR3 DNA: TGTGCCAGCAGTTCCAGGGGCCCCAATCAGCCCCAGCATTTT

J gene: TRBJ2-5
CDR3 length: 13
clone size: -
V gene: TRBV25-1
D gene: -
CDR3 protein: CASSETDQETQYF
CDR3 DNA: TGTGCCAGCAGCGAAACAGATCAAGAGACCCAGTACTTC

J gene: TRBJ2-7
CDR3 length: 15
clone size: -
V gene: TRBV2
D gene: -
CDR3 protein: CASTTSGRLTYEQYF
CDR3 DNA: TGTGCCAGCACAACCTCCGGGAGACTAACCTACGAGCAGTACTTC

J gene: TRBJ1-2
CDR3 length: 13
clone size: many
V gene: TRBV7-9
D gene: -
CDR3 protein: CASRGELAYGYTF
CDR3 DNA: TGTGCCAGCAGGGGGGAGCTAGCCTATGGCTACACCTTC

J gene: TRBJ2-1
CDR3 length: 15
clone size: few
V gene: TRBV6-4
D gene: -
CDR3 protein: CASSDVGGAGDEQFF
CDR3 DNA: TGTGCCAGCAGTGATGTGGGGGGGGCCGGCGATGAGCAGTTCTTC

J gene: TRBJ2-5
CDR3 length: 16
clone size: few
V gene: TRBV30
D gene: -
CDR3 protein: CAWSADWPGLQETQYF
CDR3 DNA: TGTGCCTGGAGTGCGGATTGGCCAGGGTTGCAAGAGACCCAGTACTTC

J gene: TRBJ2-2
CDR3 length: 15
clone size: few
V gene: TRBV4-2
D gene: TRBD1
CDR3 protein: CASRPGQGGPGELFF
CDR3 DNA: TGTGCCAGCAGGCCGGGACAGGGCGGGCCCGGGGAGCTGTTTTTT

J gene: TRBJ2-1
CDR3 length: 14
clone size: -
V gene: TRBV13
D gene: -
CDR3 protein: CASSLGRLTDEQFF
CDR3 DNA: TGTGCCAGCAGCTTAGGCAGACTGACCGATGAGCAGTTCTTC

J gene: TRBJ2-5
CDR3 length: 13
clone size: -
V gene: TRBV9
D gene: TRBD2
CDR3 protein: CASRGLAEETQYF
CDR3 DNA: TGTGCCAGCAGGGGACTAGCGGAAGAGACCCAGTACTTC

J gene: TRBJ2-6
CDR3 length: 13
clone size: few
V gene: TRBV11-2
D gene: -
CDR3 protein: CASTHSGANVLTF
CDR3 DNA: TGTGCCAGCACCCACTCTGGGGCCAACGTCCTGACTTTC

J gene: TRBJ2-5
CDR3 length: 15
clone size: -
V gene: TRBV27
D gene: -
CDR3 protein: CASSLQARGGETQYF
CDR3 DNA: TGTGCCAGCAGTTTACAAGCGCGGGGCGGGGAGACCCAGTACTTC

J gene: TRBJ2-1
CDR3 length: 11
clone size: -
V gene: TRBV29-1
D gene: -
CDR3 protein: CSGTDYNEQFF
CDR3 DNA: TGCAGCGGGACAGACTACAATGAGCAGTTCTTC

J gene: TRBJ2-5
CDR3 length: 16
clone size: few
V gene: TRBV15
D gene: -
CDR3 protein: CATSRDDYPGRETQYF
CDR3 DNA: TGTGCCACCAGCAGAGATGATTACCCAGGGCGAGAGACCCAGTACTTC

J gene: TRBJ2-2
CDR3 length: 16
clone size: -
V gene: TRBV29-1
D gene: TRBD1
CDR3 protein: CSVAGTARGDTGELFF
CDR3 DNA: TGCAGCGTTGCGGGGACAGCTAGGGGCGACACCGGGGAGCTGTTTTTT